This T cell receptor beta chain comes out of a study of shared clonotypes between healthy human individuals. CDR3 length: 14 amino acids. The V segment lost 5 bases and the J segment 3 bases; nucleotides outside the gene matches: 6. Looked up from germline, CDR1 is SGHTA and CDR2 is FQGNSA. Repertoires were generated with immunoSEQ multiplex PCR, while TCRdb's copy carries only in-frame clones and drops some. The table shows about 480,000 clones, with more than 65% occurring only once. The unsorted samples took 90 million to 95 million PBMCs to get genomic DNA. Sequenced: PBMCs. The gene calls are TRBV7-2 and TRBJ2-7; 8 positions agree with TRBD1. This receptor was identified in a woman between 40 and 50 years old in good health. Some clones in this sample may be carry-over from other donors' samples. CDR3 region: CASSLRQGNYEQYF. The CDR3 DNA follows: TGTGCCAGCAGCCTCAGACAGGGGAACTACGAGCAGTACTTC.